This TCR beta chain comes out of a study of T cells in Graves' hyperthyroidism and ophthalmopathy. Overall study context: Peripheral blood was acquired at first diagnosis, ahead of any therapy whatsoever. Study-wide results and caveats: A model using 13 V-J features told ophthalmopathy apart from stable hyperthyroidism. Model output signaled ophthalmopathy a median approximately 6.2 months ahead of onset.

CDR3 length: 16 amino acids. V shed 0 bases and J shed 8 bases, with 19 bases lying between them. Germline loops: CDR1 MNHEY, CDR2 SVGAGI. This clonotype has at least ten counts. What it binds is not known. Amplified TCR beta CDR3 regions derived from RNA transcripts. Carried out on the TCR CDR3, a first-round RT-PCR used the HTBI primer set. Each CDR3 protein is one row after TCRdb ran MiXCR on the multiplex PCR reads. The sample lists hundreds of thousands of distinct CDR3 sequences, under 15% occurring once. The authors took PBMCs from 10 ml fresh peripheral blood. The sequence was collected from a woman aged 40-49 years with Graves' ophthalmopathy. Sequenced sample: blood. The rearrangement links TRBV6-5 to TRBJ1-2; D is possibly TRBD1 (5 bases). CDR3 in amino acids: CASSYSIPATGWGYTF. The DNA for the CDR3 is TGTGCCAGCAGTTACTCGATACCTGCTACAGGTTGGGGCTACACCTTC.